The 24 T cell receptor beta chains given below trace back to one sample, sequenced in a study of blood T cell repertoires in COVID-19. Profiling relied on immunoSEQ multiplex PCR, and the TCRdb table lists in-frame clones only, not all of them. The data show about 260,000 clones, approximately 89% seen once. Sequencing input: PBMCs or T cells enriched from blood (not recorded which). All receptors derive from a woman aged 35 to 49 with acute COVID-19.

This chain joins TRBV5-4 and TRBJ2-1; 7 positions agree with TRBD2. The CDR3 spans 15 residues. CDR1 is SGHNT, CDR2 YYREEE, per germline (reference sequence). The trim removed 0 bases at V and 2 bases at J, leaving 2 bases unmatched. CDR3 in DNA: TGTGCCAGCAGCTTGGACGGGACTACCTACAATGAGCAGTTCTTC. Its translation is CASSLDGTTYNEQFF.

The genes are TRBV28 and TRBJ2-3, with D maybe TRBD1 (5 bases). Germline V gives CDR1 MDHEN, CDR2 SYDVKM. The V end was cut by 5 bases, the J end by 2 bases, with 17 bases between. There are 16 residues in the CDR3. CDR3 in amino acids: CASSPTVGPYTDTQYF. Written as DNA, the CDR3 is TGTGCCAGCAGTCCGACAGTCGGTCCCTACACAGATACGCAGTATTTT.

V is TRBV5-1 and J is TRBJ2-1; the match to TRBD1 covers 8 bases. The V and J ends lost 4 bases and 8 bases, in that order; junction bases with no gene match: 11. Germline-derived CDR1 and CDR2 are SGHRS and YFSETQ. The CDR3 runs to 15 residues. CDR3 coding DNA: TGCGCCAGCAGCGGACAGGGTCGTGGTGTGGATGAGCAGTTCTTC. Its protein product is CASSGQGRGVDEQFF.

The genes are TRBV7-2 and TRBJ2-2; 9 bases map to TRBD2. This CDR3 has 14 residues. V lost 3 bases, J lost 4 bases, and 0 bases stayed unmatched. CDR1 SGHTA and CDR2 FQGNSA come from the germline V gene. The chain's CDR3 is CASSLTSGTGELFF. The CDR3 DNA follows: TGTGCCAGCAGCTTGACTAGCGGCACCGGGGAGCTGTTTTTT. Full variable domain (remainder filled in from reference TRBV7-2 and TRBJ2-2): GAGVSQSPSNKVTEKGKDVELRCDPISGHTALYWYRQSLGQGLEFLIYFQGNSAPDKSGLPSDRFSAERTGGSVSTLTIQRTQQEDSAVYLCASSLTSGTGELFFGEGSRLTVL.

This chain uses TRBV2 with TRBJ2-1; 13 bases map to TRBD2. Trimming at V came to 8 bases and at J to 7 bases, leaving 5 bases not matched to a gene. This CDR3 spans 14 amino acids. Germline CDR1 reads SNHLY; CDR2 reads FYNNEI. The CDR3 DNA follows: TGTGCCAGCTGCGGACTAGCGGGAGTGAATGAGCAGTTCTTC. Its translation: CASCGLAGVNEQFF. The full variable domain, with the rest looked up from reference TRBV2 and TRBJ2-1, is EPEVTQTPSHQVTQMGQEVILRCVPISNHLYFYWYRQILGQKVEFLVSFYNNEISEKSEIFDDQFSVERPDGSNFTLKIRSTKLEDSAMYFCASCGLAGVNEQFFGPGTRLTVL.

V gene TRBV7-2 combines with J gene TRBJ1-2; TRBD1 agrees at 10 bases. This CDR3 has 14 residues. Germline-derived CDR1 and CDR2 are SGHTA and FQGNSA. Trimming at V came to 5 bases and at J to 8 bases, leaving 8 bases not matched to a gene. CDR3 in amino acids: CASSETGGVGGYTF. CDR3 DNA: TGTGCCAGCAGCGAGACAGGGGGCGTTGGCGGCTACACCTTC.

The V and J genes are TRBV19 and TRBJ1-5; D not certain. This CDR3 comprises 15 residues. CDR1 LNHDA and CDR2 SQIVND come from the germline V gene (reference sequence). Trimming took 6 bases from V and 1 from J, leaving 13 bases between them. Here the CDR3 DNA reads TGTGCCAGTAGAACAGCTGGCCAGAGCAATCAGCCCCAGCATTTT. Translation: CASRTAGQSNQPQHF.

The chain joins TRBV7-2 to TRBJ2-1; 8 bases match TRBD2. Losses at the gene ends were 2 bases for V and 6 bases for J; bases not matched to a gene: 6. The CDR3 consists of 15 residues. Germline V gives CDR1 SGHTA, CDR2 FQGNSA. The CDR3, as DNA: TGTGCCAGCAGCTTAAATAGGCTAGCGGGCAATGAGCAGTTCTTC. The encoded protein is CASSLNRLAGNEQFF.

This chain connects TRBV3-1 (or the pseudogene TRBV3-2) to TRBJ2-1, with TRBD1 as a possible D gene (5 bases). The CDR3 is made up of 12 amino acids. In germline, CDR1 is LGHDT, CDR2 YNNKEL (reference sequence). V gave up 3 bases and J gave up 6 bases, with 6 bases separating them. For the CDR3, the DNA is TGTGCCAGCAGCCAGACAGCCAATGAGCAGTTCTTC. Translated: CASSQTANEQFF.

This chain connects TRBV29-1 to TRBJ2-1; 9 bases align to TRBD1. CDR1 and CDR2 (germline): SQVTM, ANQGSEA. After removal of 3 bases from V and 13 bases from J, the junction contained 1 base not matched to a gene. The CDR3 is made up of 10 amino acids. CDR3 amino acids: CSVEGQGQFF. The CDR3 DNA is TGCAGCGTTGAGGGACAGGGTCAGTTCTTC.

The rearrangement joins TRBV7-9 to TRBJ1-6, with D tentatively TRBD1 (6 bases). The V gene's germline CDR1 is SEHNR and CDR2 FQNEAQ (reference sequence). Between the trimmed V and J ends, which lost 4 bases and 10 bases, there was a span of 14 bases. The length of the CDR3 is 14 residues. This CDR3 reads CASSSGTSRSPLHF. Written as DNA, the CDR3 is TGTGCCAGCAGCTCCGGGACATCCAGGTCACCCCTCCACTTT.

This clone was detected a few times. The chain is built from TRBV5-4 and TRBJ1-2; tentatively, D is TRBD1 (5 bases). Trimming removed 6 bases at V and 4 bases at J, with 16 bases between. Germline V gives CDR1 SGHNT, CDR2 YYREEE (reference sequence). The CDR3 covers 14 residues. The CDR3 nucleotides read TGTGCCAGCACTCAGGGTAATCTCGGCTATGGCTACACCTTC. Protein product: CASTQGNLGYGYTF.

This rearrangement joins TRBV6-5 to TRBJ2-1; a possible D gene is TRBD2 (6 bases). This CDR3 has 12 amino acids. V lost 6 bases, J lost 12 bases, and 15 bases lay in between. Germline V gene lookup returns CDR1 MNHEY and CDR2 SVGAGI. CDR3 coding DNA: TGTGCCAGCAGCTCCGGAGGGGTTGGGCAGTTCTTC. Protein: CASSSGGVGQFF.

About this clone itself: The same CDR3 also results from other DNA sequences found in this sample. The chain carries TRBV9 and TRBJ1-2, with D hard to call. The V gene's germline CDR1 is SGDLS and CDR2 YYNGEE. V was pared by 0 bases and J by 1 base, with 7 bases between. This CDR3 has 14 amino acids. CDR3: CASSVVAGNYGYTF. CDR3 DNA: TGTGCCAGCAGCGTAGTTGCGGGTAACTATGGCTACACCTTC.

This chain links TRBV30 with TRBJ1-2; tentative D call: TRBD1 (6 bases). Germline V gives CDR1 GTSNPN, CDR2 SVGIG (reference sequence). The CDR3 consists of 13 residues. CDR3 residues: CSLLRDIVNGYTF. In nucleotides, the CDR3 is TGTTCACTATTGAGGGACATCGTGAATGGCTACACCTTC.

The chain links TRBV19 to TRBJ1-3; D might be TRBD1 (6 bases). Germline V gene lookup returns CDR1 LNHDA and CDR2 SQIVND (reference sequence). The V end lost 8 bases, the J end lost 0 bases, and 14 bases lay between the germline ends. CDR3 size: 15 residues. The CDR3 here is CASVQGWNSGNTIYF. The CDR3 DNA sequence: TGTGCCAGTGTACAGGGATGGAACTCTGGAAACACCATATATTTT.

The V gene is TRBV7-9, the J gene TRBJ2-7, with 8 bases aligning to TRBD1. V gave up 5 bases and J gave up 3 bases; unmatched junction bases: 9. This CDR3 is built from 15 residues. Germline CDR1 SEHNR, CDR2 FQNEAQ (reference sequence). The CDR3 region has the DNA TGTGCCAGCAGCCCCCCCGGCAGGGGGCACTACGAGCAGTACTTC. The encoded protein is CASSPPGRGHYEQYF.

The V call is TRBV5-1, the J call TRBJ2-4; 13 bases agree with TRBD2. CDR1 and CDR2 (germline): SGHRS, YFSETQ. Losses at the gene ends were 4 bases for V and 0 bases for J; bases not matched to a gene: 10. The length of the CDR3 is 19 residues. In DNA, the CDR3 is TGCGCCAGCAGCCTTGAAAGGACTAGCGGGAGTTTAGCCAAAAACATTCAGTACTTC. This gives the protein CASSLERTSGSLAKNIQYF.

The chain has TRBV7-3 and TRBJ1-1, with D possibly being TRBD1 (5 bases). This CDR3 region has 14 residues. In germline, CDR1 is SGHTA, CDR2 FQGTGA. V lost 1 base and J lost 5, with 11 bases in between. CDR3 protein: CASSLMGGSTEAFF. The CDR3 nucleotides read TGTGCCAGCAGCTTAATGGGGGGAAGTACTGAAGCTTTCTTT.

The chain's CDR3 is CASSFAPGFLMNTEAFF. Written as DNA, the CDR3 is TGTGCCAGCAGTTTTGCCCCAGGGTTCCTTATGAACACTGAAGCTTTCTTT. The genes are TRBV28 and TRBJ1-1; D perhaps matches TRBD1 (5 bases). The CDR3 is 17 residues long. CDR1 MDHEN and CDR2 SYDVKM come from the germline V gene. The V gene lost 3 bases and the J gene lost 0 bases, with 17 bases spanning the gap.

The chain has TRBV19 and TRBJ1-2; D is uncertain. This CDR3 is built from 11 residues. Trimming left V 6 bases short and J 0 bases short, with 2 bases between. In germline, CDR1 is LNHDA, CDR2 SQIVND (reference sequence). In DNA form, the CDR3 reads TGTGCCAGTAGCTCTAACTATGGCTACACCTTC. Translation gives CASSSNYGYTF. Full variable domain (missing parts from reference TRBV19 and TRBJ1-2): DGGITQSPKYLFRKEGQNVTLSCEQNLNHDAMYWYRQDPGQGLRLIYYSQIVNDFQKGDIAEGYSVSREKKESFPLTVTSAQKNPTAFYLCASSSNYGYTFGSGTRLTVV.

This clone was counted once. This rearrangement joins TRBV18 to TRBJ2-2; 7 bases align to TRBD2. Germline trimming cut 3 bases from V and 6 bases from J; bases unmatched to any gene: 7. The CDR3 consists of 15 residues. In germline, CDR1 is KGHSH, CDR2 LQKENI. The CDR3: CASSPRETVAGELFF. CDR3 nucleotide sequence: TGTGCCAGCTCACCGCGGGAGACAGTCGCCGGGGAGCTGTTTTTT.

The chain couples TRBV11-3 to TRBJ2-5; unclear D gene. Germline V gene sequence: CDR1 SGHNT, CDR2 YENEEA. V was shortened by 5 bases and J by 7 bases, with 14 bases between the two germline ends. This CDR3 spans 13 amino acids. CDR3 residues: CASSPAITGTQYF. The CDR3 DNA sequence: TGTGCCAGCAGCCCCGCCATTACTGGGACCCAGTACTTC. Filled out from reference TRBV11-3 and TRBJ2-5, the complete variable domain reads EAGVVQSPRYKIIEKKQPVAFWCNPISGHNTLYWYLQNLGQGPELLIRYENEEAVDDSQLPKDRFSAERLKGVDSTLKIQPAELGDSAVYLCASSPAITGTQYFGPGTRLLVL.

The chain has TRBV7-2 and TRBJ1-1, with 9 bases matching TRBD1. V lost 2 bases, J lost 9 bases, and 4 bases stayed unmatched. Germline V gene sequence: CDR1 SGHTA, CDR2 FQGNSA. The CDR3 runs 13 residues. The CDR3 here is CASSLNTGGQAFF. DNA of the CDR3: TGTGCCAGCAGCTTAAACACAGGGGGCCAAGCTTTCTTT.